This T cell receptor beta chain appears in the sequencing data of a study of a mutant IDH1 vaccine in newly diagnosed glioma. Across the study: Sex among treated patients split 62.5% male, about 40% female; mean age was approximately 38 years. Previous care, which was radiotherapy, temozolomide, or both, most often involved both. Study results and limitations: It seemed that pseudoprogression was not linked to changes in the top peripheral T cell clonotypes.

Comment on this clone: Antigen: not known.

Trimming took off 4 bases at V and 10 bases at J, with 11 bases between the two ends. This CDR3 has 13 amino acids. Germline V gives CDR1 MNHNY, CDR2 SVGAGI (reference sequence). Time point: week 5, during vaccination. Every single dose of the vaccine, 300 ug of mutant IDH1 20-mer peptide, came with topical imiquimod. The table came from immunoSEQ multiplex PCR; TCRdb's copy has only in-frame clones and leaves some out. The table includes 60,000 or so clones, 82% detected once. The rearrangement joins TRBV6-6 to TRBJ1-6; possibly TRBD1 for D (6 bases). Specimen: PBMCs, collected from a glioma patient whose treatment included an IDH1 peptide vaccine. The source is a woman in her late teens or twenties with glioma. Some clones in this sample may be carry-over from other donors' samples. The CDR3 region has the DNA TGTGCCAGCAGTTTCCGACAGGAGTCACCCCTCCACTTT. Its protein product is CASSFRQESPLHF.